This T cell receptor beta chain was sequenced for a study of cytomegalovirus exposure and HLA in healthy donors. PCR primers comprised 60 Vbeta and 13 Jbeta primers. Method: immunoSEQ multiplex PCR; TCRdb's copy keeps in-frame clones and lacks some. Found here are 100,000 to 150,000 clones, around 80% of them singletons; the top ten hold roughly 1.2%. Trimming cost V 3 bases and J 6 bases; bases outside gene matches: 10. The length of the CDR3 is 15 residues. Germline V gene data show CDR1 as GTSNPN and CDR2 as SVGIG (reference sequence). This sequence joins TRBV30 and TRBJ1-5; 8 bases are shared with TRBD1. Sample: PBMCs. This clonotype was sampled from a female donor in good health and CMV-seronegative. CDR3 loop: CAWRETGVLSQPQHF. CDR3 DNA: TGTGCCTGGAGAGAGACAGGGGTTCTTTCTCAGCCCCAGCATTTT.